This entry lists 30 T cell receptor beta chains sequenced from one sample in a study of cytomegalovirus exposure and HLA in healthy donors. It was with 60 Vbeta and 13 Jbeta primers that the PCR ran. Measured with immunoSEQ multiplex PCR; TCRdb has only the in-frame clones, and not every one. The sample includes roughly 140,000 clones, approximately 72% of them seen just once. The specimen sequenced was PBMCs. The receptors originated from a man aged 40-49 years in good health and CMV-seronegative.

The chain employs TRBV6-1 and TRBJ1-2; D perhaps matches TRBD1 (6 bases). V dropped 5 bases and J dropped 8 bases, with 18 bases sitting between them. Germline V lookup: CDR1 MNHNS, CDR2 SASEGT. This CDR3 contains 14 residues. The CDR3 sequence is CASSPLMDRGGYTF. The CDR3 nucleotides are TGTGCCAGCAGTCCCCTCATGGACAGAGGCGGCTACACCTTC.

A remark on this clone: The junction does not match germline at one end; this may be a read error. V gene TRBV13 combines with J gene TRBJ1-2; 9 nucleotides agree with TRBD1. This CDR3 spans 13 amino acids. The V gene's germline CDR1 is PRHDT and CDR2 FYEKMQ (reference sequence). This CDR3 reads CASRQGAFYGYPF. CDR3 coding DNA: TGTGCCAGCAGACAGGGGGCGTTCTATGGCTACCCCTTC.

The gene calls are TRBV27 and TRBJ2-3; 8 bases are shared with TRBD2. Germline CDR1 and CDR2: MNHEY and SMNVEV (reference sequence). Losses at the gene ends were 0 bases for V and 2 bases for J; bases not matched to a gene: 10. The CDR3 has 18 amino acids. CDR3 residues: CASSLSTYSGTYTDTQYF. The CDR3 nucleotides read TGTGCCAGCAGTTTATCGACCTATAGCGGGACCTACACAGATACGCAGTATTTT.

This CDR3 reads CASSSNRQGRGRETQYF. The CDR3 bases are TGTGCCAGCAGCTCCAACCGACAGGGTCGGGGGCGGGAGACCCAGTACTTC. The rearrangement links TRBV7-9 to TRBJ2-5; possibly TRBD1 for D (7 bases). CDR3 length: 17 amino acids. Germline CDR1 SEHNR, CDR2 FQNEAQ (reference sequence). Trimming removed 4 bases from V and 5 bases from J, with 23 bases in between.

Many counts were recorded for this clone. This chain uses TRBV6-1 with TRBJ2-3; 9 bases are a match to TRBD2. V lost 6 bases, J lost 4 bases, and 8 bases stayed unmatched. CDR3 size: 15 residues. In germline, CDR1 is MNHNS, CDR2 SASEGT. This CDR3 is CASSESLAGADTQYF. CDR3 DNA: TGTGCCAGCAGCGAAAGTTTAGCGGGAGCAGATACGCAGTATTTT.

This sequence joins TRBV5-1 and TRBJ1-3; tentatively, D is TRBD1 (5 bases). V lost 4 bases, J lost 4 bases, and 18 bases lay in between. Germline assignment: CDR1 SGHRS and CDR2 YFSETQ. This CDR3 has 16 residues. CDR3 in DNA: TGCGCCAGCAGCCGGGCTTTAGGGGATGCGGGAAACACCATATATTTT. Its translation: CASSRALGDAGNTIYF.

This chain links TRBV5-1 with TRBJ2-2, with 11 bases lining up with TRBD2. This CDR3 is built from 17 residues. Germline V gives CDR1 SGHRS, CDR2 YFSETQ. The trim removed 7 bases at V and 0 bases at J, leaving 8 bases unmatched. CDR3 region: CASSREGLAANTGELFF. The CDR3 region has the DNA TGCGCCAGCTCTAGGGAGGGACTAGCGGCGAACACCGGGGAGCTGTTTTTT.

This chain joins TRBV4-3 and TRBJ2-5; 9 nucleotides agree with TRBD2. This CDR3 is built from 17 residues. V dropped 0 bases and J dropped 3; count of bases not matched to a gene: 8. Germline V gene data show CDR1 as LGHNA and CDR2 as YSLEER. In nucleotides, the CDR3 is TGCGCCAGCAGCCAAGATGGATTGGCTAGCGGGAAAGAGACCCAGTACTTC. As protein: CASSQDGLASGKETQYF.

The V call is TRBV7-8, the J call TRBJ2-2; D is possibly TRBD2 (6 bases). V was shortened by 2 bases and J by 3 bases, with 16 bases between the two germline ends. The CDR3 consists of 17 residues. The germline gives CDR1 SGHVS, CDR2 FQNEAQ. The CDR3 reads CASSLPRRGIDTGELFF. Written as DNA, the CDR3 is TGTGCCAGCAGCTTACCCAGGAGGGGAATCGACACCGGGGAGCTGTTTTTT.

CDR3 amino acids: CASSQAGGYNEQFF. CDR3 nucleotides: TGCGCCAGCAGCCAAGCGGGGGGGTACAATGAGCAGTTCTTC. The chain couples TRBV4-1 to TRBJ2-1, with TRBD2 matching 8 bases. CDR3 size: 14 residues. The germline V gene has CDR1 MGHRA and CDR2 YSYEKL. Losses at the gene ends were 1 base for V and 4 bases for J; bases not matched to a gene: 0.

The rearrangement uses TRBV5-8 and TRBJ2-7; 11 bases agree with TRBD2. With 4 bases clipped from V and 4 bases from J, the junction kept 7 bases outside the gene matches. The germline gives CDR1 SGHTS, CDR2 YDEGEE. There are 15 residues in the CDR3. The CDR3 DNA reads TGTGCCAGCAGCCTGCGACTAGCGGGAAGGTACGAGCAGTACTTC. This translates into CASSLRLAGRYEQYF.

The genes are TRBV18 and TRBJ1-1; weak D call: TRBD1 (6 bases). The CDR3 is 14 amino acids. Between the trimmed V and J ends, which lost 7 bases and 4 bases, there was a span of 16 bases. The V gene's germline CDR1 is KGHSH and CDR2 LQKENI. CDR3 loop: CASFVGGGTTEAFF. In DNA form, the CDR3 reads TGTGCCAGCTTCGTAGGGGGGGGAACCACTGAAGCTTTCTTT. The full variable domain, with the rest looked up from reference TRBV18 and TRBJ1-1, is NAGVMQNPRHLVRRRGQEARLRCSPMKGHSHVYWYRQLPEEGLKFMVYLQKENIIDESGMPKERFSAEFPKEGPSILRIQQVVRGDSAAYFCASFVGGGTTEAFFGQGTRLTVV.

The genes are TRBV4-1 and TRBJ2-4, with TRBD1 as a possible D gene (6 bases). V shed 4 bases and J shed 11 bases, with 15 bases lying between them. The germline gives CDR1 MGHRA, CDR2 YSYEKL. CDR3 length: 13 amino acids. CDR3 bases: TGCGCCAGCAGCCTTGGGCCAGGGGTCGTTCAGTACTTC. Its protein is CASSLGPGVVQYF.

The chain carries TRBV30 and TRBJ2-5; a weak D match, TRBD1 (6 bases). The V gene's germline CDR1 is GTSNPN and CDR2 SVGIG (reference sequence). V lost 3 bases to trimming and J lost 4 bases, with 24 bases between them. The CDR3 contains 17 residues. The CDR3 region is CAWSRVGAGIGVETQYF. In DNA form, the CDR3 reads TGTGCCTGGAGCCGAGTGGGGGCCGGAATTGGGGTAGAGACCCAGTACTTC. The full variable domain, rest sourced from reference TRBV30 and TRBJ2-5, is SQTIHQWPATLVQPVGSPLSLECTVEGTSNPNLYWYRQAAGRGLQLLFYSVGIGQISSEVPQNLSASRPQDRQFILSSKKLLLSDSGFYLCAWSRVGAGIGVETQYFGPGTRLLVL.

V usage is TRBV7-6 and J usage is TRBJ2-1; 12 bases align to TRBD2. V shed 1 base, J shed 10 bases, and the junction held 2 bases outside the gene matches. The CDR3 totals 14 residues. Germline V gene data show CDR1 as SGHVS and CDR2 as FNYEAQ. The CDR3 DNA reads TGTGCCAGCAGCTTAGGTCTAGCGGGGGGGGAGCAGTTCTTC. It is translated as CASSLGLAGGEQFF.

The rearrangement links TRBV7-9 to TRBJ2-3; 7 bases match TRBD2. The ends lost 4 bases at V and 2 bases at J; junction bases unmatched: 3. The germline gives CDR1 SEHNR, CDR2 FQNEAQ (reference sequence). The length of the CDR3 is 14 residues. As DNA, the CDR3 is TGTGCCAGCAGCTCTCGGGGGGTCACAGATACGCAGTATTTT. Its translation: CASSSRGVTDTQYF.

The chain carries TRBV10-3 and TRBJ2-7, with 16 bases identical to TRBD2. The CDR3 is 16 amino acids. Trimming at V came to 6 bases and at J to 5 bases, leaving 7 bases not matched to a gene. Germline-derived CDR1 and CDR2 are ENHRY and SYGVKD. The CDR3 reads CAISGTSGRGDNEQYF. In DNA form, the CDR3 reads TGTGCCATCAGCGGGACTAGCGGGAGGGGCGACAACGAGCAGTACTTC.

This chain joins TRBV2 and TRBJ1-2; 7 bases agree with TRBD1. The CDR3 consists of 13 residues. CDR1 SNHLY and CDR2 FYNNEI come from the germline V gene. Germline trimming cut 5 bases from V and 6 bases from J; bases unmatched to any gene: 6. This CDR3 reads CASSRQGFDGYTF. Written as DNA, the CDR3 is TGTGCCAGCAGTCGACAGGGCTTTGATGGCTACACCTTC.

This clone has only one observation. The chain couples TRBV7-2 to TRBJ2-5, with 8 bases that match TRBD2. This CDR3 is built from 16 residues. After removal of 5 bases from V and 5 bases from J, the junction contained 13 bases not matched to a gene. CDR1 is SGHTA and CDR2 is FQGNSA in the germline V gene. The chain's CDR3 is CASSTGRAGVGETQYF. The CDR3, as DNA: TGTGCCAGCAGCACAGGTCGAGCGGGAGTTGGTGAGACCCAGTACTTC.

The rearrangement uses TRBV19 and TRBJ2-7; 7 bases are shared with TRBD2. Germline CDR1 reads LNHDA; CDR2 reads SQIVND (reference sequence). The CDR3 runs to 12 residues. Unmatched junction bases numbered 1, after V lost 5 bases and J lost 3 bases. CDR3: CASSRDYYEQYF. The CDR3 DNA reads TGTGCCAGTAGTCGGGACTACTACGAGCAGTACTTC. Combining the CDR3 with reference TRBV19 and TRBJ2-7 gives the whole variable domain DGGITQSPKYLFRKEGQNVTLSCEQNLNHDAMYWYRQDPGQGLRLIYYSQIVNDFQKGDIAEGYSVSREKKESFPLTVTSAQKNPTAFYLCASSRDYYEQYFGPGTRLTVT.

The chain combines TRBV4-3 with TRBJ2-5, with D perhaps matching TRBD1 (6 bases). Per germline, CDR1 LGHNA and CDR2 YSLEER. V lost 4 bases and J 2 bases, leaving 14 bases between the germline ends. The CDR3 sequence is 15 residues long. In DNA, the CDR3 is TGCGCCAGCAGCCCACGTACAGGGCGGCAAGAGACCCAGTACTTC. It specifies CASSPRTGRQETQYF.

V usage is TRBV9 and J usage is TRBJ2-7; TRBD1 matches 7 bases. This CDR3 is built from 14 residues. In germline, CDR1 is SGDLS, CDR2 YYNGEE. Losses at the gene ends were 2 bases for V and 3 bases for J; bases not matched to a gene: 5. The CDR3 reads CASSVRDSGYEQYF. As DNA, the CDR3 is TGTGCCAGCAGCGTCCGGGACAGTGGCTACGAGCAGTACTTC.

The rearrangement links TRBV19 to TRBJ2-3; 9 bases align to TRBD2. V was pared by 3 bases and J by 2 bases, with 3 bases of the junction left unmatched. In germline, CDR1 is LNHDA, CDR2 SQIVND (reference sequence). The CDR3 covers 15 residues. CDR3 amino acids: CASSMGLAHTDTQYF. CDR3 DNA sequence: TGTGCCAGTAGTATGGGACTAGCCCACACAGATACGCAGTATTTT. The full variable domain, rest sourced from reference TRBV19 and TRBJ2-3, is DGGITQSPKYLFRKEGQNVTLSCEQNLNHDAMYWYRQDPGQGLRLIYYSQIVNDFQKGDIAEGYSVSREKKESFPLTVTSAQKNPTAFYLCASSMGLAHTDTQYFGPGTRLTVL.

The CDR3 reads CASSFTTGTYEQYF. The CDR3 coding sequence is TGTGCCAGCAGCTTCACGACAGGGACCTACGAGCAGTACTTC. This sequence joins TRBV7-2 and TRBJ2-7; 7 nucleotides match TRBD1. The CDR3 has 14 amino acids. Per germline, CDR1 SGHTA and CDR2 FQGNSA. V lost 3 bases and J lost 2; bases outside the gene matches: 4.

The chain links TRBV6-1 to TRBJ2-7, with 8 positions matching TRBD1. The CDR3 has 15 residues. Germline values: CDR1 MNHNS, CDR2 SASEGT. Trimming at V came to 6 bases and at J to 3 bases, leaving 10 bases not matched to a gene. The CDR3 DNA reads as TGTGCCAGCAGCATGGGACAGGCGAAATTCTACGAGCAGTACTTC. Translation gives CASSMGQAKFYEQYF.

With respect to this clone: At one end the junction does not follow the germline gene, possibly because of a read error. The V gene is TRBV7-9, the J gene TRBJ2-7, with D possibly being TRBD1 (5 bases). The CDR3 has 13 amino acids. The germline gives CDR1 SEHNR, CDR2 FQNEAQ (reference sequence). The CDR3 region has the DNA TGTTCCAGCAGCCAAAGACAGTTCTACGAGCAGTACTTC. It translates to CSSSQRQFYEQYF.

The gene calls are TRBV6-4 and TRBJ1-1; D is undetermined. V lost 0 bases to trimming and J lost 1 base, with 6 bases between them. Germline V gene data show CDR1 as MRHNA and CDR2 as SNTAGT. There are 14 residues in the CDR3. Here the CDR3 reads CASSDSSENTEAFF. DNA for the CDR3: TGTGCCAGCAGTGACTCTAGCGAGAACACTGAAGCTTTCTTT.

The chain combines TRBV4-1 with TRBJ2-2, with D uncertain. Germline assignment: CDR1 MGHRA and CDR2 YSYEKL. V was clipped by 1 base and J by 4 bases, with 10 bases between them. This CDR3 comprises 15 residues. The CDR3 DNA reads TGCGCCAGCAGCCAAGTTGGTGGCCCCACCGGGGAGCTGTTTTTT. Translating gives CASSQVGGPTGELFF.

The chain has TRBV5-1 and TRBJ1-1; 8 bases agree with TRBD1. V lost 0 bases, J lost 4 bases, and 8 bases stayed unmatched. The CDR3 consists of 16 residues. Germline V lookup: CDR1 SGHRS, CDR2 YFSETQ. The CDR3 DNA reads as TGCGCCAGCAGCTTGGCTCCCAGGGGGCGAAGCACTGAAGCTTTCTTT. Protein sequence: CASSLAPRGRSTEAFF.

The chain is built from TRBV11-2 and TRBJ2-7; perhaps TRBD1 as D (6 bases). The CDR3 is 15 amino acids. V lost 0 bases to trimming and J lost 3 bases, with 12 bases between them. CDR1 is SGHAT, CDR2 FQNNGV, per germline. This chain's CDR3 is CASSLEVRGIYEQYF. The CDR3 nucleotides are TGTGCCAGCAGCTTAGAGGTCAGGGGTATCTACGAGCAGTACTTC.